The TCR beta chain under discussion was sequenced for a study of identical twins. Notes on the study in general: Insertions ran lower in abundant cord blood beta clonotypes, though not in memory repertoires.

V dropped 0 bases and J dropped 6 bases, with 17 bases sitting between them. In germline, CDR1 is DFQATT, CDR2 SNEGSKA (reference sequence). The CDR3 contains 15 residues. There are a few counts of this clonotype. As yet, its antigen is unknown. MiXCR, run by TCRdb on the 5' RACE reads, gives a single entry per CDR3 protein. The sample carries about 720,000 distinct CDR3 sequences, roughly 18% recorded once. The same specimen was also included in a second study, on T cells expressing NK-cell markers. Per that paper: The sequencing cohort of eight donors included seven HCMV-seropositive individuals and one seronegative individual.

J is TRBJ1-1 and V is TRBV20-1; no firm D call. The clonotype comes from a woman between 18 and 29 years old in good health. Source material: PBMCs. In DNA, the CDR3 is TGCAGTGCTAGAGAAGGTGCGGATCGACGGGCTGAAGCTTTCTTT. Its translation: CSAREGADRRAEAFF.